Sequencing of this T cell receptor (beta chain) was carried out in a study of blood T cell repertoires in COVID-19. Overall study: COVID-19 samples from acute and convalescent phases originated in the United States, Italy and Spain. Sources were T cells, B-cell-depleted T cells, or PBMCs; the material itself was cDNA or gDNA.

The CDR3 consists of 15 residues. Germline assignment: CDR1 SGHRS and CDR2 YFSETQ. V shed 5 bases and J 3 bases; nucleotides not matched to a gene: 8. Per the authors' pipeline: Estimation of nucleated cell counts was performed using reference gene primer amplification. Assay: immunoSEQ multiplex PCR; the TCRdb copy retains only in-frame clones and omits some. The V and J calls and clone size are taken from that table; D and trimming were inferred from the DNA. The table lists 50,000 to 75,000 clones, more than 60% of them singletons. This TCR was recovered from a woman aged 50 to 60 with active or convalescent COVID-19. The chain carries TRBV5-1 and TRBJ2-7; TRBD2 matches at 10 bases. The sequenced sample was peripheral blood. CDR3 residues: CASRRTSGGNYEQYF. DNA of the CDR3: TGCGCCAGCAGACGGACTAGCGGCGGAAACTACGAGCAGTACTTC.